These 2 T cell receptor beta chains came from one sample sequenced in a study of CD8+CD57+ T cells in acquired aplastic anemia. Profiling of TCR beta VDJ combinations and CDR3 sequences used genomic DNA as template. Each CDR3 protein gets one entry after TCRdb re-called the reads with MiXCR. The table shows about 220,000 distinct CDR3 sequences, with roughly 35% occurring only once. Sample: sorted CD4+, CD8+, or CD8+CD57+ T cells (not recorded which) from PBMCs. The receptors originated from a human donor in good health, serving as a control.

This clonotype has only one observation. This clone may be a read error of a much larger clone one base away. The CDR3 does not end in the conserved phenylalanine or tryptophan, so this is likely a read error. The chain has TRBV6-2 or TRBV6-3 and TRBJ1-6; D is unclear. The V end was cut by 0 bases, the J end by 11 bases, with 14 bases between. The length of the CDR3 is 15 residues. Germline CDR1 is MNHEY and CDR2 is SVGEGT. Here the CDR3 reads CASSYSSDGETPLHL. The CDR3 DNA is TGTGCCAGCAGTTACTCGAGTGATGGGGAAACACCCCTCCACCTT.

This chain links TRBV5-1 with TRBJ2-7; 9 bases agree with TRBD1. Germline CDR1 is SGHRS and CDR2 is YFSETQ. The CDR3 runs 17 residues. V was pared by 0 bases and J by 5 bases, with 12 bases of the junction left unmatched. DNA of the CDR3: TGCGCCAGCAGCTTGGGGGCTCCGGGACAGGGTCTCCACGAGCAGTACTTC. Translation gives CASSLGAPGQGLHEQYF.